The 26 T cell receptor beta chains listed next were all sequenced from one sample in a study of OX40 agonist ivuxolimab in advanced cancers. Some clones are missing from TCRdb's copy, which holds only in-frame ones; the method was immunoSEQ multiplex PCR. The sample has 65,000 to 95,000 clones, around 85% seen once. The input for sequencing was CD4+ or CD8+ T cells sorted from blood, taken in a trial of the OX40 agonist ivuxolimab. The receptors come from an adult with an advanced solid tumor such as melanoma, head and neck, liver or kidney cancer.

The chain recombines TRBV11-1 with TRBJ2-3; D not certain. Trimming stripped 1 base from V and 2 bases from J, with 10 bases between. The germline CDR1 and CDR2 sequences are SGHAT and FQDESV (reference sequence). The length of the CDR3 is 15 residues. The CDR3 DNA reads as TGTGCCAGCAGCTTAGTAGTTGGCAACACAGATACGCAGTATTTT. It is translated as CASSLVVGNTDTQYF.

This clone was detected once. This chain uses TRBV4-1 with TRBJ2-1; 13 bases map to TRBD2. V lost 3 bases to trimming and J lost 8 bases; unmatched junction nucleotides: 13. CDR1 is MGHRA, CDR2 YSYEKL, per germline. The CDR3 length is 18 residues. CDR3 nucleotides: TGCGCCAGCAGCCATGTCCCGGGACTAGCGGGACTTTCAGATGAGCAGTTCTTC. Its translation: CASSHVPGLAGLSDEQFF.

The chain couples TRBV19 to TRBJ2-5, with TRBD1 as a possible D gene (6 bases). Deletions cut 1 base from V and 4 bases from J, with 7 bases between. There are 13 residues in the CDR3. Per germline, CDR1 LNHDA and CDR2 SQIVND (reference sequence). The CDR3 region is CASSIGRGETQYF. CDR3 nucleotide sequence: TGTGCCAGTAGTATAGGCAGGGGAGAGACCCAGTACTTC. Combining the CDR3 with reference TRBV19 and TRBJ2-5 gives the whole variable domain DGGITQSPKYLFRKEGQNVTLSCEQNLNHDAMYWYRQDPGQGLRLIYYSQIVNDFQKGDIAEGYSVSREKKESFPLTVTSAQKNPTAFYLCASSIGRGETQYFGPGTRLLVL.

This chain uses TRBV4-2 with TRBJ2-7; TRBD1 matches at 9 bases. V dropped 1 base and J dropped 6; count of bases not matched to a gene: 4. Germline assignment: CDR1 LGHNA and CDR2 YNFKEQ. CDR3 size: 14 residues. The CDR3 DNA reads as TGTGCCAGCAGCCAAGTAGGACAGGGGACCGAGCAGTACTTC. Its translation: CASSQVGQGTEQYF.

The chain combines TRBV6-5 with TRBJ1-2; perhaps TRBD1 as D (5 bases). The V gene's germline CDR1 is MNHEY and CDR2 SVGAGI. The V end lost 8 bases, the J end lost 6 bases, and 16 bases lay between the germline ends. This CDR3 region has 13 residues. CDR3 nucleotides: TGTGCCAGCCGTACCCAGGGAGTCAATGGCTACACCTTC. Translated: CASRTQGVNGYTF.

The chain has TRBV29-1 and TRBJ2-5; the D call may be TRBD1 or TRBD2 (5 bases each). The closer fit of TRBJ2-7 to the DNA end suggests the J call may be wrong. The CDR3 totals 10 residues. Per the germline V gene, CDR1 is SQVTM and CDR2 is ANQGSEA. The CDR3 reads CSVWGYEQYF. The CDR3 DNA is TGCAGCGTTTGGGGGTACGAGCAGTACTTC.

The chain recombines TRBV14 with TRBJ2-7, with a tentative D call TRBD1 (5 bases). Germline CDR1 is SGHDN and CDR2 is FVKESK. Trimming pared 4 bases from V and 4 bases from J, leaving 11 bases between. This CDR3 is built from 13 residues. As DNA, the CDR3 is TGTGCCAGCAGCCGGAACAGGAGATACGAGCAGTACTTC. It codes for CASSRNRRYEQYF.

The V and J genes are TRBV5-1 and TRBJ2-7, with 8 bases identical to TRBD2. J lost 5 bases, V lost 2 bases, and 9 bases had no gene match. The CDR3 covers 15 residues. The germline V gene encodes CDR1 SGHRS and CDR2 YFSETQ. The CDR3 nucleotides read TGCGCCAGCAGCTTAGTCGGCGGGAGGATCGACGAGCAGTACTTC. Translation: CASSLVGGRIDEQYF.

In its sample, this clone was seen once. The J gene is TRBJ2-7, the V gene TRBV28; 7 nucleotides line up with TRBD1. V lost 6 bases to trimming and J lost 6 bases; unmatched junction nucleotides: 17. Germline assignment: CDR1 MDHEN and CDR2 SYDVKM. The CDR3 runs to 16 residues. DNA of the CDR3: TGTGCCAGCAGGTCAGCCGGGACAGCTCTCCGCCGCGAGCAGTACTTC. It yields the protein CASRSAGTALRREQYF.

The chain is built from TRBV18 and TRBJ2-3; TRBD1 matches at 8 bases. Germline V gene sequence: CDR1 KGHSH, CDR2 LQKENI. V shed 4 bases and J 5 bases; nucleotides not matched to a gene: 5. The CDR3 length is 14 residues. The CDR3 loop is CASSRDRGEDTQYF. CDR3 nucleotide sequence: TGTGCCAGCTCACGCGACAGGGGAGAAGATACGCAGTATTTT.

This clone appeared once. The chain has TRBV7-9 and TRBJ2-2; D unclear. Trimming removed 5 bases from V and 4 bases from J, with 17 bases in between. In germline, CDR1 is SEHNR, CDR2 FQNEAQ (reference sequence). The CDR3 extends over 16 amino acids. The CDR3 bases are TGTGCCAGCAGCCAAGAAGTTCACGGAATCACCGGGGAGCTGTTTTTT. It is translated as CASSQEVHGITGELFF.

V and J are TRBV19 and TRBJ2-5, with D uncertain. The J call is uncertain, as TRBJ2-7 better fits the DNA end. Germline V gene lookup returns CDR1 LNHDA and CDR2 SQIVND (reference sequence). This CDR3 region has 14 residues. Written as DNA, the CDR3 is TGTGCCAGTAGTATGACACACGTCGTTGACGAGCAGTACTTC. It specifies CASSMTHVVDEQYF.

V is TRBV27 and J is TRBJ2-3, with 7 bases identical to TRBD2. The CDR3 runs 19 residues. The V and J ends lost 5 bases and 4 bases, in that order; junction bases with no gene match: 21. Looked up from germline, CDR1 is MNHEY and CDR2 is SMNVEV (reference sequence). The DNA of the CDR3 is TGTGCCAGCAGTAAACAACACCCCGGACTAGTCGGGAGACCAGATACGCAGTATTTT. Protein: CASSKQHPGLVGRPDTQYF.

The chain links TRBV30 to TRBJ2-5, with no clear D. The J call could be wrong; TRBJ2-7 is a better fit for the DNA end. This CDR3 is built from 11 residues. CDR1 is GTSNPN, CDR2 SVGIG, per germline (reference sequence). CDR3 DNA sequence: TGTGCCTGGAGTGTTACGGGCGAGCAGTACTTC. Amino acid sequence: CAWSVTGEQYF.

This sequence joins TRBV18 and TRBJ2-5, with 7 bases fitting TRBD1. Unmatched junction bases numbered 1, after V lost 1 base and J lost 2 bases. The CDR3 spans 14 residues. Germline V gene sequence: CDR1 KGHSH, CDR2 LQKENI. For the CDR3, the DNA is TGTGCCAGCTCACCACAGGGACAGCAAGAGACCCAGTACTTC. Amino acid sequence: CASSPQGQQETQYF.

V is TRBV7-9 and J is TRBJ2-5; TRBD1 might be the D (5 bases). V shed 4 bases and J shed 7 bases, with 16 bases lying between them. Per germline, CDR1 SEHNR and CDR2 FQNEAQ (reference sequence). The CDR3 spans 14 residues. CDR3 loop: CASSSLAGPGTQYF. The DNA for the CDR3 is TGTGCCAGCAGCTCTCTGGCAGGGCCGGGGACCCAGTACTTC.

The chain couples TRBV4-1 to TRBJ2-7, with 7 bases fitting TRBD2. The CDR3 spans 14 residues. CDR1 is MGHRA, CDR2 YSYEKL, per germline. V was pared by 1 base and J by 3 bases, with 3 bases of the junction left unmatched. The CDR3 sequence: CASSQGRTSYEQYF. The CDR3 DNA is TGCGCCAGCAGCCAAGGACGGACTAGCTACGAGCAGTACTTC.

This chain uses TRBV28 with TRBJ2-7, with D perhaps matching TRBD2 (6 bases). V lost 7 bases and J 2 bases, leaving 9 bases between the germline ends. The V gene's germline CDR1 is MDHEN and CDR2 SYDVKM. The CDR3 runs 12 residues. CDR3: CASKGGTYEQYF. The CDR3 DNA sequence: TGTGCCAGCAAGGGAGGAACCTACGAGCAGTACTTC. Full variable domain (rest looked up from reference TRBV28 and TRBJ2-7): DVKVTQSSRYLVKRTGEKVFLECVQDMDHENMFWYRQDPGLGLRLIYFSYDVKMKEKGDIPEGYSVSREKKERFSLILESASTNQTSMYLCASKGGTYEQYFGPGTRLTVT.

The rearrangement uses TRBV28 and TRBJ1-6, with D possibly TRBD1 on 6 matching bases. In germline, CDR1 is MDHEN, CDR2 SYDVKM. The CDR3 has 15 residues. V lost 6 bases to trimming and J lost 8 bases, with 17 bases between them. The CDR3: CASRPGGAQHSPLHF. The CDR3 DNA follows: TGTGCCAGCAGACCGGGGGGCGCGCAACATTCACCCCTCCACTTT. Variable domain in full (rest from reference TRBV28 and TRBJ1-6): DVKVTQSSRYLVKRTGEKVFLECVQDMDHENMFWYRQDPGLGLRLIYFSYDVKMKEKGDIPEGYSVSREKKERFSLILESASTNQTSMYLCASRPGGAQHSPLHFGNGTRLTVT.

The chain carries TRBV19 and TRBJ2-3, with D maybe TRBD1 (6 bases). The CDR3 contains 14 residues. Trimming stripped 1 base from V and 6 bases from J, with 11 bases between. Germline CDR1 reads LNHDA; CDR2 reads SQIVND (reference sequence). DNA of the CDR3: TGTGCCAGTAGTATAGCCAGGGGTGGCGATACGCAGTATTTT. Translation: CASSIARGGDTQYF.

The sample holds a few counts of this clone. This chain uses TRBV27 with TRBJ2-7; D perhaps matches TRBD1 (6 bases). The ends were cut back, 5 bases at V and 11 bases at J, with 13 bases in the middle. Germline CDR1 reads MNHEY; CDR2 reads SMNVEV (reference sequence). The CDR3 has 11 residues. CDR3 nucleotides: TGTGCCAGCAGTCAGGGCGGACAGAAGTACTTC. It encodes CASSQGGQKYF.

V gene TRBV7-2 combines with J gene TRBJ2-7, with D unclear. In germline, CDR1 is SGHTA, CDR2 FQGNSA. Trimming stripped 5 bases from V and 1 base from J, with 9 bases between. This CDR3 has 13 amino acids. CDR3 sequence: CASSPTWSYEQYF. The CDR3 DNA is TGTGCCAGCAGCCCTACCTGGTCCTACGAGCAGTACTTC.

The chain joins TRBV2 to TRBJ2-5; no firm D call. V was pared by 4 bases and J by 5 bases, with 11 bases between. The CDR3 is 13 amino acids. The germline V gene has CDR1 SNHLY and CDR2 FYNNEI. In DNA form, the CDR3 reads TGTGCCAGCAGTGGGGTTAGTGGGGAGACCCAGTACTTC. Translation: CASSGVSGETQYF.

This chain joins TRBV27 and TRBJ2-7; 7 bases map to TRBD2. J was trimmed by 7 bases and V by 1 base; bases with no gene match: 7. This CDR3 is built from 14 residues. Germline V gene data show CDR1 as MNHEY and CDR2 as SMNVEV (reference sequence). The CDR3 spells CASSLWTGGGEQYF. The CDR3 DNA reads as TGTGCCAGCAGTTTATGGACGGGAGGAGGGGAGCAGTACTTC.

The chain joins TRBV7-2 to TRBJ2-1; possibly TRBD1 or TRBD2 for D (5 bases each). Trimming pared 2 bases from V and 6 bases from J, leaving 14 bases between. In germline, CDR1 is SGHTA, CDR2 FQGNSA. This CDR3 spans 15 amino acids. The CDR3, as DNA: TGTGCCAGCAGCTTATCAGTGGGACGATTCAATGAGCAGTTCTTC. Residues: CASSLSVGRFNEQFF.

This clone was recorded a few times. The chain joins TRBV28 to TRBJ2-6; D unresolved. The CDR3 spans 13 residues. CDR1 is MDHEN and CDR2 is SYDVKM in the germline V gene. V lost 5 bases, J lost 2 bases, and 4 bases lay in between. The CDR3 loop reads CASSLPGANVLTF. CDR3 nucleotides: TGTGCCAGCAGTCTGCCTGGGGCCAACGTCCTGACTTTC.